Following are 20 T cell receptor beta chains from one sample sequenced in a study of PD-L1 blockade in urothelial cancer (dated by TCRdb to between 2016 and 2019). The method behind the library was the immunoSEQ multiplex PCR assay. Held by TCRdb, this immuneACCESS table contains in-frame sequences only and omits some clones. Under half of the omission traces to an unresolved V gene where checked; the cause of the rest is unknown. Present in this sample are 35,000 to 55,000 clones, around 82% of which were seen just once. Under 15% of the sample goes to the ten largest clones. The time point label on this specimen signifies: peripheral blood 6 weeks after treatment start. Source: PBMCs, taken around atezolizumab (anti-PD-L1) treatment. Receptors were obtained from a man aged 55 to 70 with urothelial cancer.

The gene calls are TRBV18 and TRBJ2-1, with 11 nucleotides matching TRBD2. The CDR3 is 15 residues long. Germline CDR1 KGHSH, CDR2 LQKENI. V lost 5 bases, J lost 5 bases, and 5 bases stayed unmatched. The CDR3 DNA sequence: TGTGCCAGCTCAACCACTAGCGGGAGAAACAATGAGCAGTTCTTC. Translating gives CASSTTSGRNNEQFF.

The CDR3 coding sequence is TGTGCCAGCAGTTTCCTTGCGGGGGGCACTGAAGCTTTCTTT. Amino acid sequence: CASSFLAGGTEAFF. V and J are TRBV28 and TRBJ1-1, with TRBD1 as a possible D gene (5 bases). The CDR3 runs to 14 residues. V gave up 3 bases and J gave up 4 bases, with 12 bases separating them. The germline CDR1 and CDR2 sequences are MDHEN and SYDVKM.

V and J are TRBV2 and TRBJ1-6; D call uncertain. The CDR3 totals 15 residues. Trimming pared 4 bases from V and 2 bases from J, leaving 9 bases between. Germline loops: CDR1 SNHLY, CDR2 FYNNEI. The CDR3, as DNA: TGTGCCAGCAGTGCCGGGTTTCCCTATAATTCACCCCTCCACTTT. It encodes CASSAGFPYNSPLHF.

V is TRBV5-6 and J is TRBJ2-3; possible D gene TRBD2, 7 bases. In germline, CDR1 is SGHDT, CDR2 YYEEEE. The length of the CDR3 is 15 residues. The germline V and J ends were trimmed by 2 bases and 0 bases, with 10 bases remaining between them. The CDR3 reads CASSFRGGSTDTQYF. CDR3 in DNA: TGTGCCAGCAGCTTCCGCGGGGGCAGCACAGATACGCAGTATTTT. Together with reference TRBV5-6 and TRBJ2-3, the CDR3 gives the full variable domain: DAGVTQSPTHLIKTRGQQVTLRCSPKSGHDTVSWYQQALGQGPQFIFQYYEEEERQRGNFPDRFSGHQFPNYSSELNVNALLLGDSALYLCASSFRGGSTDTQYFGPGTRLTVL.

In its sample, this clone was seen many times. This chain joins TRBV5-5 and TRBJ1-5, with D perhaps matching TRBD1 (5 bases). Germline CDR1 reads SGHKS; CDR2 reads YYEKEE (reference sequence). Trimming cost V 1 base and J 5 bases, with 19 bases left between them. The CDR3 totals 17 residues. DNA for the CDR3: TGTGCCAGCAGCTTGAGCAGGGCCACTCAAAGGGATCAGCCCCAGCATTTT. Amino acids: CASSLSRATQRDQPQHF.

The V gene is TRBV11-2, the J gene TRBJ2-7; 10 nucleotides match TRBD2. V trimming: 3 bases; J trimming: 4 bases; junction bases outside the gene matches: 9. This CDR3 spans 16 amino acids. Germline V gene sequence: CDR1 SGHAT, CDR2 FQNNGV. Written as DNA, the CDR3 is TGTGCCAGCAGCTTCCGGACTAGCGGAATGCTATACGAGCAGTACTTC. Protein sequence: CASSFRTSGMLYEQYF.

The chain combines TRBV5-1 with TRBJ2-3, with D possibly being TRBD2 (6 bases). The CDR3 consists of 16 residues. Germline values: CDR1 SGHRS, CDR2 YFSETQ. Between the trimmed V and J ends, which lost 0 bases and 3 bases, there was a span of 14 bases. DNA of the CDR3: TGCGCCAGCAGCTTGGCCGGTTGGGGGAGGACAGATACGCAGTATTTT. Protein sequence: CASSLAGWGRTDTQYF. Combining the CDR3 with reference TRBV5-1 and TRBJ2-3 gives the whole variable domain KAGVTQTPRYLIKTRGQQVTLSCSPISGHRSVSWYQQTPGQGLQFLFEYFSETQRNKGNFPGRFSGRQFSNSRSEMNVSTLELGDSALYLCASSLAGWGRTDTQYFGPGTRLTVL.

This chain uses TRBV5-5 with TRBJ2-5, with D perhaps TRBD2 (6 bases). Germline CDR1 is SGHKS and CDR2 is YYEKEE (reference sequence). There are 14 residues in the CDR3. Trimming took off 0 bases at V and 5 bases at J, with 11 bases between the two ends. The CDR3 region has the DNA TGTGCCAGCAGCTTGGACGGGGGAGACGAGACCCAGTACTTC. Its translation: CASSLDGGDETQYF.

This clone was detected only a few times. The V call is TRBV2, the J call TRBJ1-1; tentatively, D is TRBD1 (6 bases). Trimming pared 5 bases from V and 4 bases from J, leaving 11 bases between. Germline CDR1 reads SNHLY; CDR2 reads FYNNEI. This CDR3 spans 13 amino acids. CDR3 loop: CASSRTGFTEAFF. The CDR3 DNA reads TGTGCCAGCAGTAGAACAGGGTTCACTGAAGCTTTCTTT. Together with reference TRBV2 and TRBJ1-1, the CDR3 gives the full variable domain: EPEVTQTPSHQVTQMGQEVILRCVPISNHLYFYWYRQILGQKVEFLVSFYNNEISEKSEIFDDQFSVERPDGSNFTLKIRSTKLEDSAMYFCASSRTGFTEAFFGQGTRLTVV.

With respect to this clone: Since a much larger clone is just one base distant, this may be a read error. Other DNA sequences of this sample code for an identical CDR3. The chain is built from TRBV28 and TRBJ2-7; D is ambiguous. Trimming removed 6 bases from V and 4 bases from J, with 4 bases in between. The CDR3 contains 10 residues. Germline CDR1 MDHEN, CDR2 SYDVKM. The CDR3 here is CASSRYEQYF. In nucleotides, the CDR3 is TGTGCCAGCAGCCGGTACGAGCAGTACTTC.

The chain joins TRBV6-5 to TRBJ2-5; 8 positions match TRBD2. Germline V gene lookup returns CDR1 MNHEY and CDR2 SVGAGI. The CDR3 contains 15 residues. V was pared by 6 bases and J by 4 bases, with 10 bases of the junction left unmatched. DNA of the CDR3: TGTGCCAGCAGCCCCCTACTGACTAGCGTAGAGACCCAGTACTTC. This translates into CASSPLLTSVETQYF.

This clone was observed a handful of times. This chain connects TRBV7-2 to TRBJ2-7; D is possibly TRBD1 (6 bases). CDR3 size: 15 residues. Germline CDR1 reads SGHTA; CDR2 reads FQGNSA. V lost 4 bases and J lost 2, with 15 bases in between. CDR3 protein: CASSYREGLPYEQYF. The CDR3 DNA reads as TGTGCCAGCAGCTACAGGGAAGGGCTACCCTACGAGCAGTACTTC.

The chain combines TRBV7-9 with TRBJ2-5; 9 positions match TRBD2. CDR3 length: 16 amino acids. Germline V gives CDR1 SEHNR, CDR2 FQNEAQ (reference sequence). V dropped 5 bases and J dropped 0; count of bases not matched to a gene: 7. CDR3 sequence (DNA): TGTGCCAGCAGCCCACCTAGCGGGGCGTACCAAGAGACCCAGTACTTC. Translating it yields CASSPPSGAYQETQYF.

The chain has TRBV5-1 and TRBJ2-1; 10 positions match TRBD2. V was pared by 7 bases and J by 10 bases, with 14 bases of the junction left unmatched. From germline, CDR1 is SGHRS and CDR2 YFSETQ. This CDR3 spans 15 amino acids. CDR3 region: CASGENSGGLVEQFF. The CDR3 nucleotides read TGCGCCAGCGGGGAGAATAGCGGGGGGCTCGTAGAGCAGTTCTTC.

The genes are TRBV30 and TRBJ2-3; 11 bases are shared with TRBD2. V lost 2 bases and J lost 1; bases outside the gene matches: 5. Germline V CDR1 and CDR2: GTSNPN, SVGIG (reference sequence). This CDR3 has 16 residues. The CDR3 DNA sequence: TGTGCCTGGAGTATCGGGACTAGCGGACGCACAGATACGCAGTATTTT. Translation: CAWSIGTSGRTDTQYF.

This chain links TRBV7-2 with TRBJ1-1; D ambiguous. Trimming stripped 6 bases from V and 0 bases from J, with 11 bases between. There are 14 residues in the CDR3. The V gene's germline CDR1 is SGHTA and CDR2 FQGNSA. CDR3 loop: CASSLGGMNTEAFF. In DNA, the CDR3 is TGTGCCAGCAGTCTAGGAGGGATGAACACTGAAGCTTTCTTT. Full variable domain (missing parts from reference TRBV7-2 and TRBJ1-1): GAGVSQSPSNKVTEKGKDVELRCDPISGHTALYWYRQSLGQGLEFLIYFQGNSAPDKSGLPSDRFSAERTGGSVSTLTIQRTQQEDSAVYLCASSLGGMNTEAFFGQGTRLTVV.

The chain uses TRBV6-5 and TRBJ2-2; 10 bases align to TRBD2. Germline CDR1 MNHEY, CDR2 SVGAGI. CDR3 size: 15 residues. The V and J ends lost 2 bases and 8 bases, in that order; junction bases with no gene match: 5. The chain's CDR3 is CASSYGLAGVGELFF. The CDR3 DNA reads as TGTGCCAGCAGTTACGGGCTAGCGGGAGTTGGGGAGCTGTTTTTT.

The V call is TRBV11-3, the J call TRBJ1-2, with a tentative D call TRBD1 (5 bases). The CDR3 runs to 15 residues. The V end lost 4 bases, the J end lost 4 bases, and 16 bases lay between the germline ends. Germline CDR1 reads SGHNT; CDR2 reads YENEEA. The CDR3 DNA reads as TGTGCCAGCAGCTCGGGACGGGAGGATCGCTATGGCTACACCTTC. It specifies CASSSGREDRYGYTF.

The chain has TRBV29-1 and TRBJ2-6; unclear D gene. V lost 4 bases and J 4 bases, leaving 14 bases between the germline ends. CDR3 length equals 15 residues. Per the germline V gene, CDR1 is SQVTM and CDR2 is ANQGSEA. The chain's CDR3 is CSVVEPQKGANVLTF. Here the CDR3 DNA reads TGCAGCGTTGTAGAGCCCCAGAAAGGGGCCAACGTCCTGACTTTC.

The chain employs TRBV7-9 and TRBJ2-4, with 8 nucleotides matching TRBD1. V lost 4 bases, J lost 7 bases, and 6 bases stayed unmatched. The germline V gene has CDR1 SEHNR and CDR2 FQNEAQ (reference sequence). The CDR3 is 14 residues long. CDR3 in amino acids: CASSSGQGVNIQYF. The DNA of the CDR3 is TGTGCCAGCAGCTCCGGACAGGGAGTGAACATTCAGTACTTC.